Sequencing of this TCR beta chain was carried out in a study of glioma-infiltrating T cells. TCR alpha and beta CDR3 regions were amplified from RNA using iRepertoire nested multiplex PCR. Input was roughly 100-450 ng of tissue mRNA or PBMC total RNA. TCRdb processed the multiplex PCR reads anew with MiXCR; each CDR3 protein has one entry. The sample includes under 200,000 distinct CDR3 sequences, 32% of them seen just once. The CDR3 totals 13 residues. J gave up 1 base and V 8 bases, and 6 bases lay outside the gene matches. The V gene's germline CDR1 is SQVTM and CDR2 ANQGSEA. The study, taken as a whole, reports: Tissue-blood divergence was below expectation in non-neoplastic patients, above in gliomas.

This clonotype was recorded many times. Its antigen is not identified. This chain links TRBV29-1 with TRBJ1-1; 8 nucleotides line up with TRBD1. The receptor's source is a human donor with low-grade glioma or glioblastoma, undergoing nonglioma brain surgery, or in good health (not recorded which). Source material: glioma tissue, nonneoplastic brain tissue, or PBMCs (not recorded which). DNA for the CDR3: TGCAGCACCGGGACAGGAGGGAACACTGAAGCTTTCTTT. Translation: CSTGTGGNTEAFF.